This T cell receptor (beta chain) was captured by sequencing in a study of response to subunit inactivated influenza vaccine. The CDR3 totals 16 residues. Trimming cost V 0 bases and J 4 bases, with 13 bases left between them. The germline CDR1 and CDR2 sequences are SGHKS and YYEKEE (reference sequence). A single record per CDR3 protein comes from TCRdb applying MiXCR to the RT-PCR reads. Of about 800,000 distinct CDR3 sequences listed, 20% to 25% were seen once; the top ten hold approximately 10%. Study outcomes and limitations: Few new T cells, the authors suggested, are recruited by each seasonal influenza vaccination.

This clonotype appeared once. Its antigen is undetermined. The specimen was PBMCs from blood, collected 5 days after vaccination. This TCR derives from a middle-aged man who received an inactivated influenza vaccine. This rearrangement joins TRBV5-5 to TRBJ2-2; D gene unclear. CDR3 bases: TGTGCCAGCAGCTTGGGTCCGGTGGTGGGCACCGGGGAGCTGTTTTTT. Translating it yields CASSLGPVVGTGELFF.